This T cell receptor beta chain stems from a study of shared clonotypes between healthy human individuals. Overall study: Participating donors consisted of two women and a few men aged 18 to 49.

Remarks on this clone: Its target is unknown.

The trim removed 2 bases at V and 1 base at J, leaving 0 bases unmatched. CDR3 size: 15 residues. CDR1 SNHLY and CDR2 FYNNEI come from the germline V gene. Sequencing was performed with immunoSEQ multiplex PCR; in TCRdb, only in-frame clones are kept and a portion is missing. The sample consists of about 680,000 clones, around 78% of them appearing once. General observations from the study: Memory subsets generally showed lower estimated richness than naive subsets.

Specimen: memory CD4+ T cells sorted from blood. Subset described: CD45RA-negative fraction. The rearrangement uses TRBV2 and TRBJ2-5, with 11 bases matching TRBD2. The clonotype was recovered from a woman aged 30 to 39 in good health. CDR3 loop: CASSETSGSQETQYF. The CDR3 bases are TGTGCCAGCAGTGAAACTAGCGGGAGCCAAGAGACCCAGTACTTC.